These T cell receptor beta chains were read from a single sample in a study of blood T cell repertoires in COVID-19. The method was immunoSEQ multiplex PCR; TCRdb's version includes in-frame clones alone and lacks a portion of them. In the table there are more than 200,000 clones, under 90% of which are singletons. Source material: peripheral blood. The receptors shown here come from a man in his fifties or sixties with acute or convalescent COVID-19. CDR3s include the opening cysteine and the closing phenylalanine or tryptophan. A D gene is named only where the DNA matches it firmly. Size values are once, few and many counts, or a class for expanded clones, and some rows have none.

>TRBD2|TRBV5-1|.|TRBJ2-1
CASSRNSGRAYNEQFF
TGCGCCAGCAGTCGCAATAGCGGGAGGGCCTACAATGAGCAGTTCTTC
>TRBD1|TRBV28|.|TRBJ2-5
CASSSRQGAAGETQYF
TGTGCCAGCAGTTCCCGACAGGGGGCGGCGGGAGAGACCCAGTACTTC
>TRBD2|TRBV10-2|.|TRBJ2-7
CASRTGTSGTYEQYF
TGCGCCAGCAGAACCGGGACTAGCGGTACCTACGAGCAGTACTTC
>TRBD1|TRBV5-4|.|TRBJ2-7
CASSLASGGEQYF
TGTGCCAGCAGCTTGGCGTCAGGGGGCGAGCAGTACTTC
>.|TRBV6-5|.|TRBJ1-4
CASRTATNEKLFF
TGTGCCAGTAGGACAGCAACTAATGAAAAACTGTTTTTT
>TRBD1|TRBV9|.|TRBJ1-2
CASSNPQGARIYTF
TGTGCCAGCAGCAACCCACAGGGGGCGCGGATCTACACCTTC
>.|TRBV21-1|.|TRBJ2-5
CASRPRDIQETQYF
TGTGCCAGCAGACCCCGGGACATCCAAGAGACCCAGTACTTC
>TRBD2|TRBV7-2|.|TRBJ2-5
CASTRRGETQYF
TGTGCCAGCACCCGGCGGGGGGAGACCCAGTACTTC
>TRBD1|TRBV18|.|TRBJ1-2
CASSPGDSRAYGYTF
TGTGCCAGCTCACCAGGGGACAGCCGAGCCTATGGCTACACCTTC
>TRBD2|TRBV6-5|.|TRBJ2-3
CASSLLARTDTQYF
TGTGCCAGCAGTTTACTAGCGCGCACAGATACGCAGTATTTT
>.|TRBV19|.|TRBJ1-4
CASSIHPPDRRDEKLFF
TGTGCCAGTAGTATCCACCCCCCCGACAGGCGGGATGAAAAACTGTTTTTT
>TRBD2|TRBV10-3|.|TRBJ2-3
CAIKRASGGNGTDTQYF
TGTGCCATCAAAAGGGCTAGCGGGGGCAACGGCACAGATACGCAGTATTTT
>TRBD1|TRBV27|.|TRBJ1-4
CASSFSGQGIEKLFF
TGTGCCAGCAGTTTTAGTGGACAGGGGATTGAAAAACTGTTTTTT
>.|TRBV29-1|.|TRBJ2-1
CSVERGTNEQFF
TGCAGCGTTGAGAGGGGGACGAATGAGCAGTTCTTC
>TRBD2|TRBV7-2|.|TRBJ2-1
CASSLRTSGSRDNEQFF
TGTGCCAGCAGCCTTCGGACTAGCGGGAGTCGGGACAATGAGCAGTTCTTC
>.|TRBV28|.|TRBJ1-5
CASTSGNQPQHF
TGTGCCAGCACCTCAGGGAATCAGCCCCAGCATTTT
>.|TRBV11-2|.|TRBJ2-6
CASSLEGAGANVLTF
TGTGCCAGCAGCTTAGAAGGGGCCGGGGCCAACGTCCTGACTTTC
>TRBD1|TRBV19|.|TRBJ2-7
CASSPTGSYEQYF
TGTGCCAGTAGCCCGACAGGGAGCTACGAGCAGTACTTC
>TRBD1|TRBV27|.|TRBJ2-7
CASSLKGQGRYEQYF
TGTGCCAGCAGTTTAAAGGGACAGGGTAGGTACGAGCAGTACTTC
>TRBD2|TRBV5-1|.|TRBJ2-3
CASSLVASGGPSTDTQYF
TGCGCCAGCAGCTTGGTGGCTAGCGGGGGGCCCAGCACAGATACGCAGTATTTT
>.|TRBV5-1|.|TRBJ2-1
CASSLEASVLYNEQFF
TGCGCCAGCAGCTTGGAGGCTAGCGTCCTTTACAATGAGCAGTTCTTC
>.|TRBV9|.|TRBJ2-2
CASSVASGGAGAGELFF
TGTGCCAGCAGCGTAGCGTCAGGCGGGGCCGGGGCCGGGGAGCTGTTTTTT
>.|TRBV29-1|.|TRBJ1-1
CSVDGQTPEAFF
TGCAGCGTGGACGGACAGACCCCTGAAGCTTTCTTT
>TRBD1|TRBV29-1|.|TRBJ1-2
CSVEDAGGGYTF
TGCAGCGTTGAAGACGCAGGGGGGGGCTACACCTTC
>.|TRBV5-1|.|TRBJ1-1
CASSLSGGMNTEAFF
TGCGCCAGCAGCCTCAGTGGGGGGATGAACACTGAAGCTTTCTTT
>.|TRBV11-2|.|TRBJ2-6
CASSLDQGSGANVLTF
TGTGCCAGCAGCTTAGATCAGGGCTCTGGGGCCAACGTCCTGACTTTC
>.|TRBV6-5|few|TRBJ1-4
CASTIHPRGEKLFF
TGTGCCAGCACCATTCATCCCCGGGGGGAAAAACTGTTTTTT
>.|TRBV30|.|TRBJ2-1
CAWSVSTRNEQFF
TGTGCCTGGAGTGTGTCCACTCGCAATGAGCAGTTCTTC
>TRBD1|TRBV7-3|.|TRBJ2-3
CASSSGQATKYF
TGTGCCAGCAGCTCAGGACAGGCCACAAAGTATTTT
>.|TRBV6-5|few|TRBJ1-2
CASRAGHGPGGYTF
TGTGCCAGCAGGGCAGGGCACGGCCCTGGTGGCTACACCTTC
>TRBD2|TRBV29-1|.|TRBJ2-1
CSVTSGRGEQFF
TGCAGCGTGACTAGCGGGAGGGGAGAGCAGTTCTTC
>.|TRBV3-1/TRBV3-2|.|TRBJ2-4
CASSQTETKNIQYF
TGTGCCAGCAGCCAAACGGAGACCAAAAACATTCAGTACTTC
>.|TRBV11-1|.|TRBJ2-1
CASSLATESSYNEQFF
TGTGCCAGCAGCTTAGCGACGGAGAGCTCCTACAATGAGCAGTTCTTC
>TRBD1|TRBV29-1|.|TRBJ1-2
CSVALTGGGYGYTF
TGCAGCGTTGCCCTTACAGGGGGTGGGTATGGCTACACCTTC
>TRBD1|TRBV4-1|.|TRBJ1-4
CASSLARDRVNEKLFF
TGCGCCAGCAGCCTAGCCCGGGACAGGGTAAATGAAAAACTGTTTTTT
>TRBD1|TRBV20-1|.|TRBJ2-7
CRGSPPPQGSYEQYF
TGCAGGGGTAGTCCCCCCCCACAGGGGTCCTACGAGCAGTACTTC
>.|TRBV5-8|.|TRBJ2-1
CASSLIPGLGNNEQFF
TGTGCCAGCAGCTTAATACCGGGACTTGGCAACAATGAGCAGTTCTTC
>.|TRBV5-1|.|TRBJ2-7
CASSSPGYEQYF
TGCGCCAGCAGCTCACCGGGCTACGAGCAGTACTTC
>.|TRBV2|.|TRBJ2-3
CASSDPGRGYTDTQYF
TGTGCCAGCAGTGACCCAGGGCGGGGATACACAGATACGCAGTATTTT
>TRBD1|TRBV11-2|.|TRBJ1-1
CASRGGQGRARNTEAFF
TGTGCCAGCAGGGGGGGACAGGGTAGGGCAAGGAACACTGAAGCTTTCTTT
>TRBD1|TRBV5-1|.|TRBJ1-4
CASSLGQGVGEKLFF
TGCGCCAGCAGCTTAGGACAGGGAGTAGGGGAAAAACTGTTTTTT
>.|TRBV5-6|few|TRBJ1-5
CASSWGEKPQHF
TGTGCCAGCAGCTGGGGGGAGAAGCCCCAGCATTTT
>TRBD1|TRBV6-4|.|TRBJ1-2
CASSDSYRGTGYTF
TGTGCCAGCAGTGACTCGTACAGGGGGACTGGCTACACCTTC
>TRBD2|TRBV7-3|.|TRBJ2-1
CASTPGRGGSNEQFF
TGTGCCAGCACTCCCGGGCGGGGGGGCTCTAATGAGCAGTTCTTC
>.|TRBV7-2|.|TRBJ1-2
CASSSGQAPYGYTF
TGTGCCAGCAGCTCGGGACAAGCCCCCTATGGCTACACCTTC
>TRBD2|TRBV7-2|.|TRBJ2-7
CASSIRLAGVYEQYF
TGTGCCAGCAGCATCAGACTAGCGGGAGTTTACGAGCAGTACTTC
>TRBD2|TRBV19|.|TRBJ2-7
CASSKGLAASYEQYF
TGTGCCAGTAGTAAGGGACTAGCGGCGTCCTACGAGCAGTACTTC
>.|TRBV4-2|once|TRBJ1-2
CASSQGRLSRGYTF
TGTGCCAGCAGCCAAGGCAGGTTGTCTCGTGGCTACACCTTC